The 32 T cell receptor beta chains listed next were all sequenced from one sample in a study of persistence of HIV-infected CD4 T cells. For these TCRs, the target antigens are not known. An overlapping HIV-1 Gag peptide pool stimulated these cells at 0.95 to 1 ug/peptide/mL. Sorted nonresponding memory CD4+ T cells were CD40L-negative, CD69-negative, CD45RO-high. This was the immunoSEQ version 4 assay in survey mode. The assay was immunoSEQ multiplex PCR, and TCRdb's table has in-frame clones only and misses some. The data show about 36,000 clones, with more than 75% seen just once and roughly 5.9% held by the top ten. This specimen was cultured CD4+ T cells from PBMCs, taken from a patient who received antiretroviral therapy. Receptors were obtained from an adult with HIV. The donor label of this sample is uncertain.

The V and J genes are TRBV5-4 and TRBJ1-2; D perhaps matches TRBD1 (5 bases). Trimming took off 0 bases at V and 6 bases at J, with 18 bases between the two ends. CDR1 is SGHNT, CDR2 YYREEE, per germline (reference sequence). This CDR3 region has 16 residues. CDR3 sequence reads: CASSLGQQMGSHGYTF. The DNA for the CDR3 is TGTGCCAGCAGCTTGGGACAGCAGATGGGTTCGCATGGCTACACCTTC.

The V call is TRBV5-1, the J call TRBJ2-1; D not resolved. Germline CDR1 reads SGHRS; CDR2 reads YFSETQ. There are 13 residues in the CDR3. V shed 0 bases and J shed 12 bases, with 13 bases lying between them. In DNA form, the CDR3 reads TGCGCCAGCAGCTTGGAAGGCTTCGTGGTGCAGTTCTTC. It translates to CASSLEGFVVQFF.

This clone was detected a few times. This chain links TRBV2 with TRBJ1-5; D possibly corresponds to TRBD1 (6 bases). V dropped 6 bases and J dropped 3 bases, with 15 bases sitting between them. Germline-derived CDR1 and CDR2 are SNHLY and FYNNEI. This CDR3 region has 15 residues. The CDR3 DNA follows: TGTGCCAGCAGCGGATTAGGACAGCACAATCAGCCCCAGCATTTT. As protein: CASSGLGQHNQPQHF.

As for this clone: This specimen includes other DNA sequences encoding the same CDR3. The CDR3 sequence is CASTGRGGAEAFF. Written as DNA, the CDR3 is TGCGCCAGCACGGGTCGGGGGGGCGCTGAAGCTTTCTTT. The V and J genes are TRBV5-1 and TRBJ1-1; TRBD1 is a possible D gene (6 bases). This CDR3 region has 13 residues. CDR1 and CDR2 from the germline V gene are SGHRS and YFSETQ. The germline V and J ends were trimmed by 6 bases and 6 bases, with 15 bases remaining between them. The variable domain in full, with the rest retrieved from reference TRBV5-1 and TRBJ1-1, is KAGVTQTPRYLIKTRGQQVTLSCSPISGHRSVSWYQQTPGQGLQFLFEYFSETQRNKGNFPGRFSGRQFSNSRSEMNVSTLELGDSALYLCASTGRGGAEAFFGQGTRLTVV.

This clone was counted once. V gene TRBV24-1 combines with J gene TRBJ2-1; no clear D gene. V dropped 4 bases and J dropped 7 bases, with 4 bases sitting between them. The CDR3 runs 11 residues. Per germline, CDR1 KGHDR and CDR2 SFDVKD. CDR3 in amino acids: CATSERNEQFF. The CDR3 region has the DNA TGTGCCACCAGTGAAAGAAATGAGCAGTTCTTC.

The V and J genes are TRBV6-1 and TRBJ1-3, with D possibly being TRBD1 (5 bases). The length of the CDR3 is 15 residues. Between the trimmed V and J ends, which lost 0 bases and 5 bases, there was a span of 11 bases. CDR1 MNHNS and CDR2 SASEGT come from the germline V gene. CDR3 in amino acids: CASSEAQRGRNTIYF. In nucleotides, the CDR3 is TGTGCCAGCAGTGAAGCTCAGAGGGGACGAAACACCATATATTTT.

The chain has TRBV24-1 and TRBJ1-5; 9 positions agree with TRBD1. The CDR3 runs 16 residues. The trim removed 9 bases at V and 2 bases at J, leaving 10 bases unmatched. CDR1 is KGHDR, CDR2 SFDVKD, per germline. The CDR3 DNA reads as TGTGCCACCGCCTCGCGTGACAGGGGGGGCAATCAGCCCCAGCATTTT. This translates into CATASRDRGGNQPQHF.

The table lists this clone with a count of one. This rearrangement joins TRBV7-2 to TRBJ2-1; 8 nucleotides align to TRBD2. The CDR3 contains 15 residues. Germline V lookup: CDR1 SGHTA, CDR2 FQGNSA. The V segment lost 5 bases and the J segment 3 bases; nucleotides outside the gene matches: 6. The CDR3 coding sequence is TGTGCCAGCAGCCTCCCACGGGGGGGCTACAATGAGCAGTTCTTC. Protein product: CASSLPRGGYNEQFF.

The V gene is TRBV19, the J gene TRBJ2-1, with D possibly TRBD2 on 5 matching bases. Germline V gene sequence: CDR1 LNHDA, CDR2 SQIVND (reference sequence). V was pared by 6 bases and J by 4 bases, with 10 bases between. This CDR3 is 13 amino acids long. The CDR3: CASSRERYNEQFF. CDR3 nucleotide sequence: TGTGCCAGTAGCCGGGAAAGGTACAATGAGCAGTTCTTC.

This clone was found once. The rearrangement joins TRBV5-1 to TRBJ2-2; the D gene could be TRBD1 or TRBD2 (5 bases each). The CDR3 is made up of 15 amino acids. The germline gives CDR1 SGHRS, CDR2 YFSETQ. V was trimmed by 3 bases and J by 4 bases, leaving 13 bases between them. CDR3 protein: CASSWSEGFTGELFF. For the CDR3, the DNA is TGCGCCAGCAGCTGGTCTGAGGGGTTCACCGGGGAGCTGTTTTTT.

The gene calls are TRBV9 and TRBJ2-7, with TRBD2 matching 14 bases. Germline CDR1 and CDR2: SGDLS and YYNGEE. CDR3 length equals 16 residues. The V and J ends lost 4 bases and 7 bases, in that order; junction bases with no gene match: 10. CDR3 in amino acids: CASSPPGLAGVGEQYF. CDR3 sequence (DNA): TGTGCCAGCAGCCCCCCGGGACTAGCGGGGGTAGGGGAGCAGTACTTC.

The V call is TRBV18, the J call TRBJ2-1; D tentatively reads TRBD1 or TRBD2 (5 bases each). Trimming pared 0 bases from V and 0 bases from J, leaving 12 bases between. Germline V gene sequence: CDR1 KGHSH, CDR2 LQKENI. This CDR3 has 17 amino acids. The CDR3 reads CASSPPPKGSSYNEQFF. In DNA form, the CDR3 reads TGTGCCAGCTCACCACCCCCTAAGGGGAGCTCCTACAATGAGCAGTTCTTC.

The chain has TRBV30 and TRBJ1-3; weak D call: TRBD1 (5 bases). Germline CDR1 and CDR2: GTSNPN and SVGIG (reference sequence). This CDR3 has 13 amino acids. Between the trimmed V and J ends, which lost 0 bases and 8 bases, there was a span of 11 bases. The CDR3 region has the DNA TGTGCCTGGAGTGTATCCAGGGCAGACACCATATATTTT. Protein: CAWSVSRADTIYF.

V usage is TRBV7-3 and J usage is TRBJ1-1, with D uncertain. Germline V CDR1 and CDR2: SGHTA, FQGTGA. This CDR3 is 14 amino acids long. The V end lost 1 base, the J end lost 0 bases, and 6 bases lay between the germline ends. As DNA, the CDR3 is TGTGCCAGCAGCTTAAGTGTTGTGAACACTGAAGCTTTCTTT. This sequence encodes CASSLSVVNTEAFF.

V usage is TRBV28 and J usage is TRBJ1-5; D is perhaps TRBD1 (5 bases). The germline V gene has CDR1 MDHEN and CDR2 SYDVKM. The CDR3 loop spans 12 amino acids. Trimming removed 8 bases from V and 4 bases from J, with 9 bases in between. The CDR3 loop reads CASGGTNQPQHF. CDR3 bases: TGTGCCAGCGGTGGGACGAATCAGCCCCAGCATTTT.

The rearrangement uses TRBV4-1 and TRBJ1-4; D is unclear. The CDR3 consists of 15 residues. The V gene's germline CDR1 is MGHRA and CDR2 YSYEKL. The ends were cut back, 2 bases at V and 8 bases at J, with 15 bases in the middle. CDR3 protein: CASSQSPAAGEKLFF. The CDR3 coding sequence is TGCGCCAGCAGCCAATCCCCGGCGGCAGGAGAAAAACTGTTTTTT.

The genes are TRBV5-1 and TRBJ1-2; D is perhaps TRBD1 (6 bases). V gave up 4 bases and J gave up 3 bases, with 16 bases separating them. CDR1 and CDR2 (germline): SGHRS, YFSETQ. The CDR3 has 15 amino acids. CDR3 sequence reads: CASSPQGPPDYGYTF. The DNA of the CDR3 is TGCGCCAGCAGCCCACAGGGACCACCGGACTATGGCTACACCTTC.

The rearrangement joins TRBV6-5 to TRBJ1-5, with TRBD1 matching over 10 bases. The CDR3 runs 15 residues. With 6 bases clipped from V and 5 bases from J, the junction kept 7 bases outside the gene matches. The germline V gene has CDR1 MNHEY and CDR2 SVGAGI. The CDR3 here is CASSYRQGADQPQHF. The CDR3 coding sequence is TGTGCCAGCAGCTACCGACAGGGGGCCGATCAGCCCCAGCATTTT.

The chain recombines TRBV27 with TRBJ1-6; TRBD1 aligns across 8 bases. CDR1 is MNHEY and CDR2 is SMNVEV in the germline V gene (reference sequence). CDR3 length: 16 residues. V shed 8 bases and J 8 bases; nucleotides not matched to a gene: 14. The CDR3, as DNA: TGTGCCAGCTCGATCCGGGGCAGGGGGCTTTATTCACCCCTCCACTTT. Amino acid sequence: CASSIRGRGLYSPLHF.

The rearrangement joins TRBV7-9 to TRBJ1-5, with 8 bases lining up with TRBD1. Trimming took 5 bases from V and 9 from J; bases not matched to a gene: 9. The CDR3 sequence is 14 residues long. Looked up from germline, CDR1 is SEHNR and CDR2 is FQNEAQ (reference sequence). CDR3 in DNA: TGTGCCAGCAGCCCTGGACAGGGCCCAGGGCCCCAGCATTTT. Its protein is CASSPGQGPGPQHF. The variable domain in full, with the rest retrieved from reference TRBV7-9 and TRBJ1-5, is DTGVSQNPRHKITKRGQNVTFRCDPISEHNRLYWYRQTLGQGPEFLTYFQNEAQLEKSRLLSDRFSAERPKGSFSTLEIQRTEQGDSAMYLCASSPGQGPGPQHFGDGTRLSIL.

The chain employs TRBV10-3 and TRBJ1-4; no firm D call. Trimming stripped 8 bases from V and 0 bases from J, with 7 bases between. CDR3 size: 13 residues. The germline gives CDR1 ENHRY, CDR2 SYGVKD. For the CDR3, the DNA is TGTGCCATCTCGTGGGCAACTAATGAAAAACTGTTTTTT. Amino acid sequence: CAISWATNEKLFF.

The V gene is TRBV27, the J gene TRBJ2-1; D tentatively reads TRBD1 or TRBD2 (5 bases each). Deletions cut 5 bases from V and 5 bases from J, with 16 bases between. The CDR3 contains 15 residues. Germline CDR1 and CDR2: MNHEY and SMNVEV (reference sequence). CDR3 loop: CASSPSGSGNNEQFF. CDR3 DNA sequence: TGTGCCAGCAGTCCCTCAGGGTCGGGAAACAATGAGCAGTTCTTC.

The chain uses TRBV5-1 and TRBJ2-3; the match to TRBD2 covers 12 bases. CDR1 and CDR2 (germline): SGHRS, YFSETQ. This CDR3 contains 17 residues. Trimming cost V 4 bases and J 5 bases; bases outside gene matches: 11. CDR3 in amino acids: CASSPTSGGRGVDTQYF. The CDR3 nucleotides read TGCGCCAGCAGCCCGACTAGCGGGGGCCGCGGGGTAGATACGCAGTATTTT.

This chain joins TRBV7-8 and TRBJ1-2; D ambiguous. V lost 0 bases and J lost 4, with 12 bases in between. CDR3 length: 15 amino acids. Germline V gene lookup returns CDR1 SGHVS and CDR2 FQNEAQ. The CDR3: CASSLADGTGYGYTF. The CDR3, as DNA: TGTGCCAGCAGCTTAGCGGACGGAACGGGCTATGGCTACACCTTC.

This chain joins TRBV6-5 and TRBJ1-1; D possibly corresponds to TRBD1 (6 bases). Trimming cost V 4 bases and J 1 base, with 16 bases left between them. Germline V gene data show CDR1 as MNHEY and CDR2 as SVGAGI. CDR3 length equals 16 residues. CDR3 in amino acids: CASSSGAGRGNTEAFF. The CDR3 nucleotides are TGTGCCAGCAGTTCGGGGGCAGGGAGGGGGAACACTGAAGCTTTCTTT.

The genes are TRBV7-2 and TRBJ1-6; maybe TRBD1 (5 bases). This CDR3 comprises 15 residues. V lost 2 bases and J lost 8, with 13 bases in between. CDR1 SGHTA and CDR2 FQGNSA come from the germline V gene. CDR3 DNA: TGTGCCAGCAGCTTATCTTCGCAGGGTTATTCACCCCTCCACTTT. It encodes CASSLSSQGYSPLHF.

The chain joins TRBV7-8 to TRBJ1-1; TRBD1 might be the D (5 bases). V was trimmed by 3 bases and J by 7 bases, leaving 12 bases between them. Germline-derived CDR1 and CDR2 are SGHVS and FQNEAQ. The CDR3 covers 13 residues. CDR3 bases: TGTGCCAGCAGCTTTTTGACAGACTATGAAGCTTTCTTT. This encodes CASSFLTDYEAFF.

This clone has a handful of counts. V gene TRBV24-1 combines with J gene TRBJ1-2; 7 positions agree with TRBD1. CDR1 and CDR2 (germline): KGHDR, SFDVKD. The junction had 6 bases not matched to a gene; V was cut back by 2 bases and J by 4 bases. The CDR3 spans 15 residues. The CDR3 DNA reads TGTGCCACCAGTGATTCGTCGGGACAGATCTATGGCTACACCTTC. Encoded protein: CATSDSSGQIYGYTF.

This chain links TRBV5-1 with TRBJ1-4, with a weak D call TRBD1 (6 bases). Germline V gives CDR1 SGHRS, CDR2 YFSETQ. There are 15 residues in the CDR3. Trimming shortened V by 4 bases and J by 6 bases, and 16 bases separated the two germline ends. The CDR3 DNA reads as TGCGCCAGCAGCCCTACAGGGACGAAGGATGAAAAACTGTTTTTT. Encoded protein: CASSPTGTKDEKLFF.

The chain carries TRBV12-3 or TRBV12-4 and TRBJ1-2; a possible D gene is TRBD1 (5 bases). The CDR3 covers 13 residues. V lost 6 bases, J lost 8 bases, and 16 bases lay in between. The CDR3 protein is CASRAPGSDGYTF. CDR3 DNA sequence: TGTGCCAGCAGGGCCCCAGGGAGTGACGGCTACACCTTC.

This CDR3 is CACAGRARETQYF. The CDR3 nucleotides read TGTGCCTGCGCGGGCAGGGCGCGAGAGACCCAGTACTTC. The genes are TRBV12-3 or TRBV12-4 and TRBJ2-5; D assignment may be TRBD1 or TRBD2 (5 bases each). This CDR3 has 13 residues. Trimming pared 11 bases from V and 4 bases from J, leaving 17 bases between.

The sample holds one count of this clone. The CDR3 bases are TGTGCCAGCAGAGCAAGACAGGGGGGTGCCCGGCGGGGTGGCAAGAATGAGCAGTTCTTC. Its protein product is CASRARQGGARRGGKNEQFF. The rearrangement joins TRBV2 to TRBJ2-1; 9 nucleotides match TRBD1. Per germline, CDR1 SNHLY and CDR2 FYNNEI. V lost 6 bases and J lost 7; bases outside the gene matches: 25. The CDR3 is made up of 20 amino acids.